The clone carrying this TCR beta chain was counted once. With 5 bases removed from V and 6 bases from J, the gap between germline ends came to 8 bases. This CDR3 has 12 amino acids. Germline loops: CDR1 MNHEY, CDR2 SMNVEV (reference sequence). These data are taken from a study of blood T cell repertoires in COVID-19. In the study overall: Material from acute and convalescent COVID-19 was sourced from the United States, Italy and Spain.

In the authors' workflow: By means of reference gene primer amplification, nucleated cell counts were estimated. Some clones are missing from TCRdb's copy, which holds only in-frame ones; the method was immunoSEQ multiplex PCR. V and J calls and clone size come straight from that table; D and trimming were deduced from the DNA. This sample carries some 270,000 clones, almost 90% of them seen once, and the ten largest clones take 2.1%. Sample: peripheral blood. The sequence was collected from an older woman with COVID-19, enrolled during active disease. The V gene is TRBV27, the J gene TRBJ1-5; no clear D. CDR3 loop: CASSTGAQPQHF. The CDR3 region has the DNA TGTGCCAGCAGTACTGGTGCTCAGCCCCAGCATTTT.